This T cell receptor (beta chain) came from a study of blood T cell repertoires in COVID-19. As for the study in general: Some COVID-19 samples were acute and others convalescent; all came from the United States, Italy and Spain.

V gave up 3 bases and J gave up 7 bases, with 9 bases separating them. CDR3 length: 12 amino acids. Looked up from germline, CDR1 is MNHEY and CDR2 is SVGEGT. Cohort assignment relied on participant-reported clinical history. In the original processing: Counts of nucleated cells, estimated from reference gene primer amplification, were obtained. This table comes from immunoSEQ multiplex PCR, and its TCRdb copy is limited to in-frame clones, with some not included. The DNA was the basis for D and trimming; V, J and clone size are from that table. The sample lists 95,000 to 150,000 clones, roughly 84% occurring once.

V usage is TRBV6-2 or TRBV6-3 and J usage is TRBJ1-1; possible D gene TRBD1, 6 bases. The sequencing sample was made of PBMCs or T cells enriched from blood (not recorded which). This receptor was taken from a woman in her 30s who had recovered from COVID-19. The CDR3 reads CASSYTGFEAFF. The CDR3 nucleotides read TGTGCCAGCAGTTATACAGGGTTTGAAGCTTTCTTT.